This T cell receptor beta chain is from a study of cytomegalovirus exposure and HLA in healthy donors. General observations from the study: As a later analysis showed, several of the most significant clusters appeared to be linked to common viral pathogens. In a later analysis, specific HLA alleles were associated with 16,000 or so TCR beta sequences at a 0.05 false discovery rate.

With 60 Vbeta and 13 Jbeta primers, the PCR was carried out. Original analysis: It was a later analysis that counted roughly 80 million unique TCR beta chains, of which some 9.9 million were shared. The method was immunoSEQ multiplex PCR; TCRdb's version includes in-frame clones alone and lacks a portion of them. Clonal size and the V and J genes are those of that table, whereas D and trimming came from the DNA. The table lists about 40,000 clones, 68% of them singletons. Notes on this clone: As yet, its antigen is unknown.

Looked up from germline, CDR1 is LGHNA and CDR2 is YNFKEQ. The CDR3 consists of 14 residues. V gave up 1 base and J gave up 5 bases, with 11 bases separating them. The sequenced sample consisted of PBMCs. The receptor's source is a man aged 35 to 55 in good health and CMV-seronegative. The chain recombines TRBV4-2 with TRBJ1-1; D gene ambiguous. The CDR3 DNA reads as TGTGCCAGCAGCCAAGGGCGGGTCCTTACTGAAGCTTTCTTT. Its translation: CASSQGRVLTEAFF.